The T cell receptor (beta chain) under discussion was sequenced for a study of T cell changes during pregnancy in multiple sclerosis. Method: immunoSEQ multiplex PCR; TCRdb's copy keeps in-frame clones and lacks some. Altogether 90,000 to 100,000 clones are present, 92% being singletons, with the ten largest covering more than 2%. This clone has only one observation. The clonotype was recovered from a female donor in good health, enrolled as a control in a pregnancy study. Source: peripheral blood, taken after pregnancy.

The CDR3 sequence: CASSAKTGMNTEAFF. The CDR3 DNA is TGTGCCAGCAGCGCCAAGACAGGGATGAACACTGAAGCTTTCTTT. This chain links TRBV11-2 with TRBJ1-1, with 7 positions matching TRBD1. Looked up from germline, CDR1 is SGHAT and CDR2 is FQNNGV. Unmatched junction bases numbered 6, after V lost 5 bases and J lost 0 bases. The CDR3 extends over 15 amino acids.